This TCR beta chain was captured in a study of cytomegalovirus exposure and HLA in healthy donors. Study-level information: Clustering assigned 81% of the roughly 370 genotyped donors to the Caucasian-associated ancestry cluster.

CDR3 length: 15 amino acids. V lost 6 bases to trimming and J lost 4 bases; unmatched junction nucleotides: 8. Germline V gene sequence: CDR1 ENHRY, CDR2 SYGVKD. Use of 60 Vbeta and 13 Jbeta primers characterized the PCR. Some clones are missing from TCRdb's copy, which holds only in-frame ones; the method was immunoSEQ multiplex PCR. The sample includes approximately 150,000 clones, approximately 80% of them seen just once. The source of this sequence is a man under 40 in good health and CMV-seropositive. The chain uses TRBV10-3 and TRBJ1-5; 8 bases align to TRBD1. The sample taken for sequencing was PBMCs. For the CDR3, the DNA is TGTGCCATCAGCGCAGGGGGCTCGGGGAATCAGCCCCAGCATTTT. Its translation: CAISAGGSGNQPQHF.